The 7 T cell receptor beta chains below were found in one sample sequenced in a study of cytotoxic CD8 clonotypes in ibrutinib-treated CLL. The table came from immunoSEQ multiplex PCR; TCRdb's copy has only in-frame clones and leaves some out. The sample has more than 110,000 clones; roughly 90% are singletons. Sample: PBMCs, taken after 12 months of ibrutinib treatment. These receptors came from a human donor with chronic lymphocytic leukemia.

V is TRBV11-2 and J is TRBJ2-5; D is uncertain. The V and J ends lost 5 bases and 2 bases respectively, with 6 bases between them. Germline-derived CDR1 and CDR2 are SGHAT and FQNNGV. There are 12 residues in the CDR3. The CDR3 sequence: CASSLIQETQYF. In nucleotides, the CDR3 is TGTGCCAGCAGCCTAATACAAGAGACCCAGTACTTC.

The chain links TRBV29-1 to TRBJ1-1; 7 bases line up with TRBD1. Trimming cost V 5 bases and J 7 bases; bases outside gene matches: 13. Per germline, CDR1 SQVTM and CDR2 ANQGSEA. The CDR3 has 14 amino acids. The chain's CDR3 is CSVTLSSGGGEAFF. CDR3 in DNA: TGCAGCGTTACCTTGAGTTCAGGGGGTGGTGAAGCTTTCTTT.

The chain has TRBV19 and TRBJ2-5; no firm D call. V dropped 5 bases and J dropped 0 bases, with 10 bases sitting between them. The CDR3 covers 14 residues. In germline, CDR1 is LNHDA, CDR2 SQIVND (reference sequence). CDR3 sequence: CASSYRPNQETQYF. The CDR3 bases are TGTGCCAGTAGTTATCGTCCCAACCAAGAGACCCAGTACTTC.

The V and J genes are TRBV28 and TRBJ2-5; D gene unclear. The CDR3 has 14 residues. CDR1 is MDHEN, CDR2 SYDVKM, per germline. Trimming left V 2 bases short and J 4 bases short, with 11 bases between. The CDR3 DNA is TGTGCCAGCAGTTTAGGCAGCTACTCAGAGACCCAGTACTTC. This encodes CASSLGSYSETQYF.

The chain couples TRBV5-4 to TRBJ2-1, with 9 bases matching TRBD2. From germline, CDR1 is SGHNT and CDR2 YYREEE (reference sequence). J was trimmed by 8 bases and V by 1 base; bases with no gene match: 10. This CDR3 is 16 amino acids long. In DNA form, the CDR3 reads TGTGCCAGCAGCTTGTCGGCGGGAGGGCCGGGGTATGAGCAGTTCTTC. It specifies CASSLSAGGPGYEQFF.

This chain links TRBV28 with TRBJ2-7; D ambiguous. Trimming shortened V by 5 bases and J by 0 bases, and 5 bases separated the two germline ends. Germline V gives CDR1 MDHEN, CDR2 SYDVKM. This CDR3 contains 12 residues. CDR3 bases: TGTGCCAGCAGTCGATACTCCTACGAGCAGTACTTC. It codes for CASSRYSYEQYF. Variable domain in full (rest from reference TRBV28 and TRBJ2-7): DVKVTQSSRYLVKRTGEKVFLECVQDMDHENMFWYRQDPGLGLRLIYFSYDVKMKEKGDIPEGYSVSREKKERFSLILESASTNQTSMYLCASSRYSYEQYFGPGTRLTVT.

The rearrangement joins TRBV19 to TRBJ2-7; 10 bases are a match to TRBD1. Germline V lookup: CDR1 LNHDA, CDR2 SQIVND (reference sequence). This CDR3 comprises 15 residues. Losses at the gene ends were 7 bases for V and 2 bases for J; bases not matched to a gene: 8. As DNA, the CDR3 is TGTGCCAGTACCCTCGGGGACAGGGGAGCCTACGAGCAGTACTTC. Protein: CASTLGDRGAYEQYF. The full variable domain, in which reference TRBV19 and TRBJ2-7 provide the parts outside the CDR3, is DGGITQSPKYLFRKEGQNVTLSCEQNLNHDAMYWYRQDPGQGLRLIYYSQIVNDFQKGDIAEGYSVSREKKESFPLTVTSAQKNPTAFYLCASTLGDRGAYEQYFGPGTRLTVT.